One sample yielded the 5 T cell receptor beta chains listed below, sequenced in a study of blood T cells in healthy people across ages. A second about 7 to 12 cycle PCR used barcoded and J-beta primers. One entry per CDR3 protein results from TCRdb running MiXCR on the 5' RACE reads. Of more than 650,000 distinct CDR3 sequences listed, around a fifth are singletons. The sequenced sample was blood. The receptors stem from a man in his 70s in good health.

This clonotype occurred a few times. V is TRBV7-8 and J is TRBJ2-1; a weak D match, TRBD2 (5 bases). Trimming cost V 1 base and J 4 bases, with 20 bases left between them. Germline V gives CDR1 SGHVS, CDR2 FQNEAQ. The CDR3 consists of 18 residues. The CDR3 loop is CASSLGSAVGEIYNEQFF. The DNA of the CDR3 is TGTGCCAGCAGCTTAGGTTCGGCTGTGGGAGAGATATACAATGAGCAGTTCTTC.

V usage is TRBV29-1 and J usage is TRBJ2-3; possible D gene TRBD2, 6 bases. This CDR3 spans 15 amino acids. The germline V and J ends were trimmed by 1 base and 3 bases, with 14 bases remaining between them. Germline V gene sequence: CDR1 SQVTM, CDR2 ANQGSEA. As DNA, the CDR3 is TGCAGCGTTGAAGGACGACTAGGGAGTACAGATACGCAGTATTTT. It yields the protein CSVEGRLGSTDTQYF.

In this sample, this clonotype turned up a few times. Its ends do not fully match the called genes, so a read error is possible. The rearrangement links TRBV3-1 to TRBJ2-5; D call uncertain. The CDR3 is 13 amino acids. Germline lookup yields CDR1 LGHDT and CDR2 YNNKEL (reference sequence). The CDR3 is CASSQAAQGTQYF. CDR3 bases: TGTGCCAGCAGCCAAGCAGCGCAAGGGACCCAGTACTTC.

The V gene is TRBV5-5, the J gene TRBJ1-6; D possibly corresponds to TRBD1 (6 bases). CDR3 length: 13 amino acids. With 7 bases removed from V and 10 bases from J, the gap between germline ends came to 15 bases. Per the germline V gene, CDR1 is SGHKS and CDR2 is YYEKEE (reference sequence). The CDR3 region has the DNA TGTGCCAGCGGGGCAGGGGAGAGGTCACCCCTCCACTTT. Translated: CASGAGERSPLHF.

In its sample, this clonotype was seen a few times. The chain couples TRBV14 to TRBJ1-2; D is uncertain. The CDR3 runs 10 residues. The germline V gene has CDR1 SGHDN and CDR2 FVKESK. Written as DNA, the CDR3 is TGTGCTAGGGAATCCTATGGCTACACCTTC. It translates to CARESYGYTF.